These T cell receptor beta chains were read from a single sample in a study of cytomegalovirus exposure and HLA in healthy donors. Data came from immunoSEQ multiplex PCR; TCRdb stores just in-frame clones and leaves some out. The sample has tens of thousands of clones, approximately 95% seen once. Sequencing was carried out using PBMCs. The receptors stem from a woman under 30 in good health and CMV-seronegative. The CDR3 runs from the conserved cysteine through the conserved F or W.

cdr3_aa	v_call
CASSQGGGPGIQYF	TRBV7-3
CASSPSLDGGPYEQYF	TRBV18
CASSLAAGTGASGELFF	TRBV7-6
CASSPGATNEKLFF	TRBV5-4
CASSYALTGTDGYTF	TRBV6-5
CASSFQGGFNEQFF	TRBV27
CASSPTGTGAITQYF	TRBV6-5
CASSPRGAVSSYNEQFF	TRBV27
CASSPGGETNTEAFF	TRBV5-5
CASSLEIGGGYTF	TRBV7-9
CASAMNRGTEAFF	TRBV7-6
CASSPTDRRSDEQYF	TRBV7-6
CASSQEPGGVYNEQFF	TRBV4-1
CASRLVPGVNTEAFF	TRBV6-4
CASTPGRPGNTIYF	TRBV11-1
CASSVAQVSYNEQFF	TRBV9
CASSSAQGRGELFF	TRBV7-2
CASSIWGSSGVLNTGELFF	TRBV19
CASTDPRRETQYF	TRBV6-6
CARTGLGDTQYF	TRBV2
CASSDTGNTGELFF	TRBV6-4
CASSQGGAGETQYF	TRBV7-2